Sequencing of this T cell receptor (beta chain) was carried out in a study of T cell clones after liver transplantation. Study-wide context: Immunosuppression withdrawal was tried within 2 years after liver transplantation in this trial. TCRbeta sequencing after a pre-transplant mixed lymphocyte reaction identified graft-donor-reactive clones, later tracked in post-transplant blood. Patients counted as tolerant after at least one year off all immunosuppression, enzymes not exceeding twice normal.

Only in-frame clones appear in the TCRdb table, and some are missing; sequencing was by immunoSEQ multiplex PCR. The sample consists of roughly 100,000 clones, around 84% of them appearing once. Study-wide results and caveats: A larger donor-reactive than third-party decline suggested partial antigen-specific deletion.

The CDR3 is made up of 11 amino acids. The germline V gene has CDR1 MNHEY and CDR2 SVGAGI. V was shortened by 8 bases and J by 2 bases, with 7 bases between the two germline ends. As to this clone: Its specificity is unknown.

The sample consisted of CD4+ T cells from blood, taken approximately 43 months after liver transplant. The chain recombines TRBV6-5 with TRBJ2-7; no reliable D call. The receptor comes from a human patient who received a liver transplant. A share of the T cells may be of graft donor origin. CDR3 residues: CASGRTYEQYF. The CDR3 DNA sequence: TGTGCCAGCGGCAGAACCTACGAGCAGTACTTC.